This T cell receptor beta chain was found in a study of T cell responses to AZD1222 COVID-19 vaccine. Sequenced by immunoSEQ multiplex PCR; TCRdb stores in-frame clones only, minus some. Here the sample spans 150,000 or so clones, approximately 89% being singletons. Study observations and caveats: Donors were chiefly white British, with a greater number of females, and clonal diversity was perhaps underestimated.

V lost 2 bases, J lost 2 bases, and 11 bases lay in between. The CDR3 spans 15 residues. This clone showed up just once. Its antigen is currently unknown. The chain recombines TRBV5-3 with TRBJ2-1, with D possibly TRBD1 on 6 matching bases. TRBV5-3 is an ORF for which the function is uncertain. The clonotype was recovered from an adult in good health. The sample consisted of peripheral blood, taken on day 0 of AZD1222 vaccination. DNA for the CDR3: TGTGCCAGAAGCTTCCGGGACATGCCCTACAATGAGCAGTTCTTC. This sequence encodes CARSFRDMPYNEQFF.